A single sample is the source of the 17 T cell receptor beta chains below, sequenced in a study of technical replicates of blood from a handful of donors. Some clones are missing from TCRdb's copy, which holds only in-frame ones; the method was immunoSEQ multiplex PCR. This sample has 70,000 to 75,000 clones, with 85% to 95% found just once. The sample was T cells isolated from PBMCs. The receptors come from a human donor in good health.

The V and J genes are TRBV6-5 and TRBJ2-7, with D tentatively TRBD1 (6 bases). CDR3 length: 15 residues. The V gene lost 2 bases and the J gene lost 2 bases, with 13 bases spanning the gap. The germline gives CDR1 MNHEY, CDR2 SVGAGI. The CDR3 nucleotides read TGTGCCAGCAGTTACGGCACGGGACAAGCCTACGAGCAGTACTTC. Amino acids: CASSYGTGQAYEQYF.

The CDR3 DNA sequence: TGTGCCAGCAAAGCGGGTTACTACGAGCAGTACTTC. It codes for CASKAGYYEQYF. The gene calls are TRBV28 and TRBJ2-7; possibly TRBD2 for D (6 bases). CDR1 and CDR2 (germline): MDHEN, SYDVKM. V was shortened by 7 bases and J by 3 bases, with 10 bases between the two germline ends. The CDR3 sequence is 12 residues long.

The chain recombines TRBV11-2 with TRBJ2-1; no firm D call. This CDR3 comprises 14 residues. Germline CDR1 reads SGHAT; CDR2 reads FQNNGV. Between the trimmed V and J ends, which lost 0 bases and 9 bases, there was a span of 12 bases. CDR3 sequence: CASSLDRTVGEQFF. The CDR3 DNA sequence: TGTGCCAGCAGCTTAGATCGCACAGTTGGTGAGCAGTTCTTC. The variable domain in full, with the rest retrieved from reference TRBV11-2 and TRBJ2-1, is EAGVAQSPRYKIIEKRQSVAFWCNPISGHATLYWYQQILGQGPKLLIQFQNNGVVDDSQLPKDRFSAERLKGVDSTLKIQPAKLEDSAVYLCASSLDRTVGEQFFGPGTRLTVL.

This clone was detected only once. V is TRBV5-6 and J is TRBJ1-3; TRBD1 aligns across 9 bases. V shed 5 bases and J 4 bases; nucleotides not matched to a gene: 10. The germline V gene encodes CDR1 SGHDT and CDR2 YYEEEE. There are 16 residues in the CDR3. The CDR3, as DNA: TGTGCCAGCAGGGGAACCGGGACAGGGAGCGGAAACACCATATATTTT. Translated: CASRGTGTGSGNTIYF.

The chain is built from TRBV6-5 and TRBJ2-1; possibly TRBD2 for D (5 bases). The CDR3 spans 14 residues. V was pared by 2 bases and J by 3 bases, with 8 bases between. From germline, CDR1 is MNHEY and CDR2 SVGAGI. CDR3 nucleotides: TGTGCCAGCAGTTACCGGGGAGTCTACAATGAGCAGTTCTTC. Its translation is CASSYRGVYNEQFF.

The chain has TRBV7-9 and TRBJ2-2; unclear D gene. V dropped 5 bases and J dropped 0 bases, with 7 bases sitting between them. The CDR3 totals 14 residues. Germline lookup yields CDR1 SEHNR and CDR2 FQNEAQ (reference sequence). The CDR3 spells CASSLATNTGELFF. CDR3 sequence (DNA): TGTGCCAGCAGCCTCGCGACGAACACCGGGGAGCTGTTTTTT.

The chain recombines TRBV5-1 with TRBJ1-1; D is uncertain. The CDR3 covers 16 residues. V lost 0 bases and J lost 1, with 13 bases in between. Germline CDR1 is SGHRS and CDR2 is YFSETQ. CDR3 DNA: TGCGCCAGCAGCTTGGGGGGAGATGGCTGGAACACTGAAGCTTTCTTT. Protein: CASSLGGDGWNTEAFF.

CDR3 nucleotide sequence: TGTGCCAGCAGTGATGAGAATGAGCAGTTCTTC. As protein: CASSDENEQFF. The genes are TRBV6-4 and TRBJ2-1; D not resolved. CDR3 length equals 11 residues. Trimming left V 3 bases short and J 7 bases short, with 4 bases between. CDR1 and CDR2 from the germline V gene are MRHNA and SNTAGT.

The DNA of the CDR3 is TGCGCCAGCAGTGAGAACAGGGTGGGCACTGAAGCTTTCTTT. This translates into CASSENRVGTEAFF. The chain has TRBV10-1 and TRBJ1-1; D is perhaps TRBD1 (6 bases). The germline CDR1 and CDR2 sequences are WNHNN and SYGVQD (reference sequence). The ends were cut back, 2 bases at V and 4 bases at J, with 11 bases in the middle. This CDR3 region has 14 residues.

The CDR3 region has the DNA TGTGCCAGCAGCCAAGATTCGGTCCGGCAGGGGTCCTACGAGCAGTACTTC. Amino acids: CASSQDSVRQGSYEQYF. V usage is TRBV4-2 and J usage is TRBJ2-7; a possible D gene is TRBD1 (6 bases). Germline CDR1 LGHNA, CDR2 YNFKEQ. V was shortened by 0 bases and J by 1 base, with 16 bases between the two germline ends. The CDR3 has 17 amino acids.

In DNA form, the CDR3 reads TGTGCCAGCAGTAAAGTACGGGATCAGCCCCAGCATTTT. This sequence encodes CASSKVRDQPQHF. J is TRBJ1-5 and V is TRBV6-5; no clear D gene. Trimming shortened V by 5 bases and J by 5 bases, and 10 bases separated the two germline ends. The CDR3 totals 13 residues. The germline V gene encodes CDR1 MNHEY and CDR2 SVGAGI.

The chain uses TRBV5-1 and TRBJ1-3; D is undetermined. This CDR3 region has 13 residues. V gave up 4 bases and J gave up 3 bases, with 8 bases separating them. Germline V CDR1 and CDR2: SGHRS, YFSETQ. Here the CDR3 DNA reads TGCGCCAGCAGCGAGCTAGGTGGAAACACCATATATTTT. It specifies CASSELGGNTIYF. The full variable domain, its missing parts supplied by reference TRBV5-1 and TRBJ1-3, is KAGVTQTPRYLIKTRGQQVTLSCSPISGHRSVSWYQQTPGQGLQFLFEYFSETQRNKGNFPGRFSGRQFSNSRSEMNVSTLELGDSALYLCASSELGGNTIYFGEGSWLTVV.

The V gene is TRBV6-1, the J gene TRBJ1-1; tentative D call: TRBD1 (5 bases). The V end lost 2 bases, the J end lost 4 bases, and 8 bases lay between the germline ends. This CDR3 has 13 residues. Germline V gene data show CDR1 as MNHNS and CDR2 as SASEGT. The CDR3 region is CASSERGGTEAFF. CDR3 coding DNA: TGTGCCAGCAGTGAACGGGGGGGCACTGAAGCTTTCTTT.

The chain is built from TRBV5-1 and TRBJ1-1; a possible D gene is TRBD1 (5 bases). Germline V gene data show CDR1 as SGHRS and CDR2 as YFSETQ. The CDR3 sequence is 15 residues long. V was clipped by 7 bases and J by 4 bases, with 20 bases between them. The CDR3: CASGTGEGLSTEAFF. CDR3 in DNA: TGCGCCAGCGGTACTGGGGAGGGGCTCAGCACTGAAGCTTTCTTT.

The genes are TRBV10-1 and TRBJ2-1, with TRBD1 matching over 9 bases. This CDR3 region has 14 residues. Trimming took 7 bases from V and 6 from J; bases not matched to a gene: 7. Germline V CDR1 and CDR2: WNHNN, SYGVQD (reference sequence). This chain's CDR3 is CASTTGQGTNEQFF. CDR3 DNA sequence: TGCGCCAGCACTACGGGACAGGGTACCAATGAGCAGTTCTTC.

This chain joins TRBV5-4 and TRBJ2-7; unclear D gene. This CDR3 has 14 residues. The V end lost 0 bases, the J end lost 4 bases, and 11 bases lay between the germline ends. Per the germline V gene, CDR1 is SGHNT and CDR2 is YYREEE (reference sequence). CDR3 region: CASSLGGLAYEQYF. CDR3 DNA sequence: TGTGCCAGCAGCTTGGGTGGGCTGGCTTACGAGCAGTACTTC. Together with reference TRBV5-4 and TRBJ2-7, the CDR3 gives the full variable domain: ETGVTQSPTHLIKTRGQQVTLRCSSQSGHNTVSWYQQALGQGPQFIFQYYREEENGRGNFPPRFSGLQFPNYSSELNVNALELDDSALYLCASSLGGLAYEQYFGPGTRLTVT.

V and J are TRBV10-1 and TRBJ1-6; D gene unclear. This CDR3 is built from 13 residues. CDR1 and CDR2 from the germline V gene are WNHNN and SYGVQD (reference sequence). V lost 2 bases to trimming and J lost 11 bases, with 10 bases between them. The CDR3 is CASSEEFTAPLHF. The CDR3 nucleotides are TGCGCCAGCAGTGAGGAGTTTACGGCACCCCTCCACTTT.